This T cell receptor (beta chain) is drawn from a study of Graves' ophthalmopathy and Graves' hyperthyroidism. Study-wide points: Blood shared most expanded thyroid clonotypes above 0.001 frequency.

TCR beta CDR3 amplification used RNA transcripts. Second-round multiplex PCR followed a first-round RT-PCR using HTBI primers. TCRdb called the multiplex PCR reads again in MiXCR, with one record for every CDR3 protein. The table shows some 360,000 distinct CDR3 sequences, with roughly a sixth occurring only once. Per the germline V gene, CDR1 is SQVTM and CDR2 is ANQGSEA. Trimming stripped 3 bases from V and 4 bases from J, with 13 bases between. This CDR3 spans 15 amino acids. A word on this clonotype: As yet, its antigen is unknown.

Hyperthyroidism in these 18- to 65-year-old patients was newly diagnosed, lasting under 2 months. The receptor comes from an adult woman with stable Graves' hyperthyroidism. The sequencing sample was made of peripheral blood. V gene TRBV29-1 combines with J gene TRBJ2-6, with D possibly TRBD2 on 6 matching bases. As DNA, the CDR3 is TGCAGCGTTGAGCGTCGGGGGATCGGGGCCAACGTCCTGACTTTC. Translating gives CSVERRGIGANVLTF.